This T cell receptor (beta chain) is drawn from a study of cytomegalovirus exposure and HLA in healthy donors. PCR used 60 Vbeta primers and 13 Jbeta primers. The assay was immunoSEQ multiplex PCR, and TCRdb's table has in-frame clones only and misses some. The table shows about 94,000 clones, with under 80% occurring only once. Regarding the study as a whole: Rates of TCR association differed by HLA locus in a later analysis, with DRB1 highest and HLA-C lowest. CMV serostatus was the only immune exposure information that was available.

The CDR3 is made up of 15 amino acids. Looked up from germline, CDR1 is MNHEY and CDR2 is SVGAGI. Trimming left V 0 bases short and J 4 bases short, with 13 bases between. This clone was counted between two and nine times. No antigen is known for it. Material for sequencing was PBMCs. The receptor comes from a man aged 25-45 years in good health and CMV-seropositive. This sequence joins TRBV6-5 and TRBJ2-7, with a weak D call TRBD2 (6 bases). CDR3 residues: CASSYSWQAGYEQYF. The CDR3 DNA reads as TGTGCCAGCAGTTACTCATGGCAGGCGGGGTACGAGCAGTACTTC.